The 10 T cell receptor beta chains below come from one sample, sequenced in a study of blood T cell repertoires in COVID-19. The method was immunoSEQ multiplex PCR; TCRdb's version includes in-frame clones alone and lacks a portion of them. The repertoire holds roughly 250,000 clones, with around 86% as singletons. Specimen: PBMCs or T cells enriched from blood (not recorded which). These receptors were collected from a woman between 45 and 65 years old who had recovered from COVID-19.

The chain joins TRBV3-1 (or the pseudogene TRBV3-2) to TRBJ1-6, with TRBD1 identical over 7 bases. Germline loops: CDR1 LGHDT, CDR2 YNNKEL (reference sequence). This CDR3 has 14 amino acids. Trimming took 1 base from V and 11 from J; bases not matched to a gene: 5. The CDR3 region has the DNA TGTGCCAGCAGCCAAGGACAGGGTGGGCCACCCCTCCACTTT. It yields the protein CASSQGQGGPPLHF.

This chain joins TRBV9 and TRBJ2-6; no clear D gene. The CDR3 extends over 17 amino acids. CDR1 and CDR2 from the germline V gene are SGDLS and YYNGEE. Trimming removed 0 bases from V and 4 bases from J, with 14 bases in between. The CDR3 loop reads CASSVAGASPGANVLTF. For the CDR3, the DNA is TGTGCCAGCAGCGTAGCCGGTGCCTCCCCCGGGGCCAACGTCCTGACTTTC. The variable domain in full, with the rest retrieved from reference TRBV9 and TRBJ2-6, is DSGVTQTPKHLITATGQRVTLRCSPRSGDLSVYWYQQSLDQGLQFLIQYYNGEERAKGNILERFSAQQFPDLHSELNLSSLELGDSALYFCASSVAGASPGANVLTFGAGSRLTVL.

The J gene is TRBJ2-1, the V gene TRBV29-1; 11 bases are shared with TRBD2. Germline V CDR1 and CDR2: SQVTM, ANQGSEA. This CDR3 has 13 amino acids. V lost 5 bases, J lost 6 bases, and 3 bases stayed unmatched. In nucleotides, the CDR3 is TGCAGCGTTCGTAGCGGGAGGGCCAATGAGCAGTTCTTC. As protein: CSVRSGRANEQFF.

The chain carries TRBV5-4 and TRBJ1-1, with 8 bases matching TRBD1. V shed 3 bases and J 0 bases; nucleotides not matched to a gene: 4. CDR1 SGHNT and CDR2 YYREEE come from the germline V gene (reference sequence). This CDR3 contains 15 residues. CDR3 nucleotides: TGTGCCAGCAGCTCGAGACAGGGGTTGAACACTGAAGCTTTCTTT. This sequence encodes CASSSRQGLNTEAFF.

The V and J genes are TRBV5-8 and TRBJ2-2; D is unresolved. V gave up 4 bases and J gave up 4 bases, with 11 bases separating them. The length of the CDR3 is 14 residues. The V gene's germline CDR1 is SGHTS and CDR2 YDEGEE. CDR3 residues: CASSQWRITGELFF. CDR3 coding DNA: TGTGCCAGCAGCCAATGGAGAATCACCGGGGAGCTGTTTTTT.

This clone turned up a few times. The rearrangement uses TRBV6-6 and TRBJ2-2; D gene ambiguous. The ends were cut back, 6 bases at V and 0 bases at J, with 8 bases in the middle. CDR3 length: 14 residues. Germline V gives CDR1 MNHNY, CDR2 SVGAGI (reference sequence). The CDR3 DNA reads TGTGCCAGCAGGTTCCTCTCGAACACCGGGGAGCTGTTTTTT. This translates into CASRFLSNTGELFF.

This chain joins TRBV9 and TRBJ1-2, with D perhaps matching TRBD1 (5 bases). The length of the CDR3 is 10 residues. Looked up from germline, CDR1 is SGDLS and CDR2 is YYNGEE. V dropped 5 bases and J dropped 6 bases, with 5 bases sitting between them. CDR3 loop: CASRGDGYTF. The DNA of the CDR3 is TGTGCCAGCAGAGGGGATGGCTACACCTTC.

The chain joins TRBV30 to TRBJ2-7; 8 bases fit TRBD1. Germline V gene sequence: CDR1 GTSNPN, CDR2 SVGIG (reference sequence). V dropped 4 bases and J dropped 1; count of bases not matched to a gene: 3. This CDR3 has 13 amino acids. The CDR3 is CAWNRGVSYEQYF. The CDR3 coding sequence is TGTGCCTGGAACAGGGGGGTGTCCTACGAGCAGTACTTC.

The J gene is TRBJ1-2, the V gene TRBV19; D call uncertain. This CDR3 is 16 amino acids long. CDR1 is LNHDA and CDR2 is SQIVND in the germline V gene (reference sequence). With 7 bases removed from V and 10 bases from J, the gap between germline ends came to 28 bases. For the CDR3, the DNA is TGTGCCAGTAACGGGTACGCTGTAGGCCGGCTTAGTGCCTACACCTTC. It yields the protein CASNGYAVGRLSAYTF.

V and J are TRBV6-2 or TRBV6-3 and TRBJ1-5; D unclear. Trimming stripped 2 bases from V and 3 bases from J, with 11 bases between. Germline CDR1 MNHEY, CDR2 SVGEGT. The CDR3 has 15 amino acids. This CDR3 reads CASSYARQVNQPQHF. The CDR3 DNA reads as TGTGCCAGCAGTTACGCTCGGCAGGTCAATCAGCCCCAGCATTTT.